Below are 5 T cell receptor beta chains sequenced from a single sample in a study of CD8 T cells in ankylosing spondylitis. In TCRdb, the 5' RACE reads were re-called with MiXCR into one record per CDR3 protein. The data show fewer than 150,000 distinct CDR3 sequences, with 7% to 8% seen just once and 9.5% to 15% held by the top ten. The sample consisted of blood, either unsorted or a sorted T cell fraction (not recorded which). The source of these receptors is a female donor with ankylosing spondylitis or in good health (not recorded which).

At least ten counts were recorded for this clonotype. The CDR3 bases are TGTGCCAGCAGTTCGGACAGGTACTCCTACGAGCAGTACTTC. Protein sequence: CASSSDRYSYEQYF. The chain links TRBV12-3 or TRBV12-4 to TRBJ2-7; 7 bases are a match to TRBD1. The CDR3 length is 14 residues. V shed 4 bases, J shed 0 bases, and the junction held 3 bases outside the gene matches.

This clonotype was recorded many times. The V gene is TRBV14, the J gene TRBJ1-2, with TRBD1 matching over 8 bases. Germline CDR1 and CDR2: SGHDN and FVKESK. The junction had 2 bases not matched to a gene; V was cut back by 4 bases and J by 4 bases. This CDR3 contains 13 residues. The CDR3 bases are TGTGCCAGCAGCCGGACAGGGCTCTATGGCTACACCTTC. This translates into CASSRTGLYGYTF.

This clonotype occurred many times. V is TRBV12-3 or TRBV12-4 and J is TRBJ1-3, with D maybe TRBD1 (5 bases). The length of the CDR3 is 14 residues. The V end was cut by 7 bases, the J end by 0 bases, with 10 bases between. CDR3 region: CASNRGSSGNTIYF. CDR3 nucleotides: TGTGCCAGCAATAGGGGAAGCTCTGGAAACACCATATATTTT.

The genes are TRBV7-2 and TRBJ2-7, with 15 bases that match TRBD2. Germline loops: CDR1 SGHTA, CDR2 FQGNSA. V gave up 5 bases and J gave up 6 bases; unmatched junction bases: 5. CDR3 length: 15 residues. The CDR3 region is CASSLRTSGGAEQYF. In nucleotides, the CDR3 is TGTGCCAGCAGCCTACGGACTAGCGGGGGGGCCGAGCAGTACTTC.

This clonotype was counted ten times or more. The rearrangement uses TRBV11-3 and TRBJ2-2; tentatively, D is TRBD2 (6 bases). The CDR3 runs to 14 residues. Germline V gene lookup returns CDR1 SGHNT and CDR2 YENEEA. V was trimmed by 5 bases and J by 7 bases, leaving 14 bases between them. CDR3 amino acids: CASSPGVEGGELFF. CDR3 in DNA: TGTGCCAGCAGCCCGGGAGTTGAAGGCGGGGAGCTGTTTTTT.